What follows describes a single T cell receptor (beta chain). The antigen remains unidentified. This sample was taken from a study of graft-versus-host responses after intestinal transplantation. The wider study: Transplants were multivisceral, liver-intestinal, or isolated intestinal. Tacrolimus plus steroids were given to all recipients for approximately 3 years, preceded by anti-thymocyte globulin induction.

The assay was immunoSEQ multiplex PCR, and TCRdb's table has in-frame clones only and misses some. The repertoire consists of 90,000 to 120,000 clones, with over 75% occurring once and the leading ten covering more than 0.8%. The study, taken as a whole, reports: Declining HvG levels early post-transplant were linked to peak circulating GvH clone levels. Present in recipient marrow, GvH clones included some that appeared first in ileum or blood.

The CDR3 totals 17 residues. Germline CDR1 reads MNHEY; CDR2 reads SMNVEV (reference sequence). Between the trimmed V and J ends, which lost 6 bases and 1 base, there was a span of 20 bases. The TCR comes from a human donor who received an intestinal transplant. The chain combines TRBV27 with TRBJ2-3; TRBD1 or TRBD2 may be the D gene (5 bases each). The input for sequencing was unstimulated CD4+ T cells sorted from spleen or lymph node cells, taken before intestinal transplant. CDR3 DNA: TGTGCCAGCAGGGGGTGGGGCTTCGTGGGGGGCACAGATACGCAGTATTTT. Protein product: CASRGWGFVGGTDTQYF.